These T cell receptor beta chains were read from a single sample in a study of read filtering for tumor transcriptome and immune sequencing. TCRdb ran MiXCR on the reads and lists one entry per CDR3 protein. This sample carries tens of thousands of distinct CDR3 sequences, approximately 15% of them seen once, and the ten largest clones take around 45%. Material for sequencing was a population of CD138-negative cells sorted from bone marrow. These receptors were collected from a donor aged 40 or older with multiple myeloma. Each CDR3 is given with its conserved first and last residue. The order of the fields is D gene, V gene, J gene, clone size, CDR3 DNA, CDR3 protein. A D gene is named only where the DNA matches it firmly. The size entry is marked missing in some rows and otherwise reads once, few, many or a size class.

TRBD1	TRBV5-1	TRBJ2-7	few	TGCGCCAGCAGCTTGGGTTCCCGGGACAGGGTCTACGAGCAGTACTTC	CASSLGSRDRVYEQYF
.	TRBV7-9	TRBJ2-5	.	TGTGCCAGCAGCCAACTAGTGATGGAGACCCAGTACTTC	CASSQLVMETQYF
.	TRBV4-2	TRBJ2-2	few	TGTGCCAGCAGCCACGGGGAGCTGTTTTTT	CASSHGELFF
.	TRBV7-2	TRBJ2-1	many	TGTGCCAGCAGCTTAGTACGTGGTGAGCAGTTCTTC	CASSLVRGEQFF
.	TRBV29-1	TRBJ1-5	many	TGCAGCGTCCGCGGGGTTGGCAATCAGCCCCAGCATTTT	CSVRGVGNQPQHF
.	TRBV29-1	TRBJ1-3	many	TGCAGCCCCGACAGGAAGTGCTTGAGCTCTGGAAACACCATATATTTT	CSPDRKCLSSGNTIYF
TRBD1	TRBV4-1	TRBJ2-7	many	TGCGCCAGCAGCCCGGGACAGCCGGCCTACGAGCAGTACTTC	CASSPGQPAYEQYF
.	TRBV20-1	TRBJ1-1	many	TGCAGTGCTAGAGATCGGCAAAGGGGGTTAGCTTTCTTT	CSARDRQRGLAFF
.	TRBV9	TRBJ2-2	many	TGTGCCAGCAGCGTAGAGGAGGGGGAAGACACCGGGGAGCTGTTTTTT	CASSVEEGEDTGELFF
.	TRBV2	TRBJ2-3	many	TGTGCCAGCGCCTCCAGGGACACCTTCACGAATACGCAGTATTTT	CASASRDTFTNTQYF
.	TRBV3-1	TRBJ2-1	many	TGTGCCAGCAGCCACCCTCTGGCCCGGAATGAGCAGTTCTTC	CASSHPLARNEQFF
TRBD2	TRBV5-1	TRBJ2-5	many	TGCGCCAGCAGCTCGTCCGGACTAGCGGGAGCAGGGGAGACCCAGTACTTC	CASSSSGLAGAGETQYF
.	TRBV9	TRBJ2-3	many	TGTGCCAGCAGCGTAGGACAGGTAGAAACAGATACGCAGTATTTT	CASSVGQVETDTQYF
.	TRBV19	TRBJ2-2	few	TGTGCCAGTACCTTCCAAAAGAACACCGGGGAGCTGTTTTTT	CASTFQKNTGELFF
TRBD2	TRBV12-3/TRBV12-4	TRBJ2-2	.	TGTGCCAGCAGCCAGATAGAAGGAGCGGGAGGGCCCGGGGAGCTGTTTTTT	CASSQIEGAGGPGELFF
TRBD1	TRBV28	TRBJ2-4	many	TGTGCCAGCAGTTTCGGACAGGGGCACATTCAGTACTTC	CASSFGQGHIQYF
TRBD2	TRBV7-2	TRBJ2-7	.	TGTGCCAGCAGCTTAAGCCTAGCGGGTTTGACCTACGAGCAGTACTTC	CASSLSLAGLTYEQYF
TRBD1	TRBV5-1	TRBJ1-5	few	TGCGCCAGCAGCCCAGGGGGACGCAATCAGCCCCAGCATTTT	CASSPGGRNQPQHF
TRBD1	TRBV19	TRBJ1-5	many	TGTGCCAGTAGTCCAGGGACAGGGGGACTAAGCAATCAGCCCCAGCATTTT	CASSPGTGGLSNQPQHF
TRBD2	TRBV6-1	TRBJ2-4	few	TGTGCCAGCAGTGAAGATGCGGGAGGAGGGGTCAAACTAGCCAAAAACATTCAGTACTTC	CASSEDAGGGVKLAKNIQYF
TRBD1	TRBV30	TRBJ2-1	many	TGTGCCTGGAGTGTAGCCAGGGGGACTGAGCAGTTCTTC	CAWSVARGTEQFF
TRBD2	TRBV10-3	TRBJ2-1	many	TGTGCCATCAGTGAAACCGGGACTAGCAATGAGCAGTTCTTC	CAISETGTSNEQFF
TRBD2	TRBV29-1	TRBJ2-5	many	TGCAGCGCCGGGACTAGGACCCAAGAGACCCAGTACTTC	CSAGTRTQETQYF
TRBD1	TRBV20-1	TRBJ2-2	many	TGCAGTGCCCAAATCGTCAGGGGGCGTCCCGGGGAGCTGTTTTTT	CSAQIVRGRPGELFF